The 32 T cell receptor beta chains reported below all come from one sample, sequenced in a study of T cell repertoires in cytomegalovirus infection. In TCRdb, the reads were re-called with MiXCR into one record per CDR3 protein. Among more than 400,000 distinct CDR3 sequences listed, approximately 26% were seen once. The specimen sequenced was PBMCs. The receptors originated from a human donor in good health (CMV status not recorded). Some clones in this sample may be carry-over from other donors' samples.

This clonotype was detected once. The rearrangement links TRBV28 to TRBJ2-3; D could derive from TRBD1 or TRBD2 (5 bases each). The CDR3 is 15 amino acids. V lost 5 bases and J lost 6, with 18 bases in between. In germline, CDR1 is MDHEN, CDR2 SYDVKM. The CDR3 region is CASSPLGGSWDTQYF. DNA for the CDR3: TGTGCCAGCAGTCCTCTTGGGGGTAGCTGGGATACGCAGTATTTT.

The sample holds many counts of this clonotype. V gene TRBV6-1 combines with J gene TRBJ2-3; weak D call: TRBD2 (5 bases). This CDR3 contains 15 residues. Germline values: CDR1 MNHNS, CDR2 SASEGT. The V gene lost 5 bases and the J gene lost 4 bases, with 16 bases spanning the gap. The CDR3 DNA is TGTGCCAGCAGTCTTCTAGCAGTTCTGGCAGATACGCAGTATTTT. Translation: CASSLLAVLADTQYF.

This chain joins TRBV7-2 and TRBJ1-4; 8 nucleotides line up with TRBD1. The CDR3 extends over 14 amino acids. V lost 7 bases, J lost 4 bases, and 5 bases stayed unmatched. CDR1 and CDR2 (germline): SGHTA, FQGNSA. The CDR3 DNA sequence: TGTGCCAGCACCGAACAGGGGGGTAATGAAAAACTGTTTTTT. Translating gives CASTEQGGNEKLFF.

Here the CDR3 DNA reads TGTGCCAGCAGTACGCAGGGTTGGGGCACTGAAGCTTTCTTT. Protein product: CASSTQGWGTEAFF. This chain connects TRBV12-3 or TRBV12-4 to TRBJ1-1, with D maybe TRBD1 (5 bases). The CDR3 has 14 residues. V was cut by 5 bases and J by 4 bases, with 14 bases left in between.

The table lists this clonotype with a few counts. V and J are TRBV4-1 and TRBJ2-2; 8 nucleotides line up with TRBD1. The CDR3 runs 18 residues. The germline gives CDR1 MGHRA, CDR2 YSYEKL. V gave up 1 base and J gave up 1 base; unmatched junction bases: 8. Written as DNA, the CDR3 is TGCGCCAGCAGCCAAGGGGGACAGGTGACACTGAACACCGGGGAGCTGTTTTTT. It yields the protein CASSQGGQVTLNTGELFF.

The V gene is TRBV5-4, the J gene TRBJ2-3; D might be TRBD2 (6 bases). The length of the CDR3 is 15 residues. Germline CDR1 SGHNT, CDR2 YYREEE (reference sequence). V lost 2 bases and J 4 bases, leaving 14 bases between the germline ends. DNA of the CDR3: TGTGCCAGCAGCTTATTTTCGGGAGCTGCAGATACGCAGTATTTT. Its protein is CASSLFSGAADTQYF.

This clonotype has a count of ten or more. The chain couples TRBV19 to TRBJ2-5; 10 bases line up with TRBD2. Germline V gene sequence: CDR1 LNHDA, CDR2 SQIVND (reference sequence). V shed 5 bases and J 5 bases; nucleotides not matched to a gene: 14. The CDR3 totals 17 residues. This CDR3 reads CASSSPRLAGGMETQYF. CDR3 sequence (DNA): TGTGCCAGTAGTTCCCCTCGATTAGCGGGAGGTATGGAGACCCAGTACTTC.

This clonotype turned up a few times. DNA for the CDR3: TGTGCCAGTAGTTCGGCTAGCGGGGCGGATCCCCTATACGAGCAGTACTTC. This codes for CASSSASGADPLYEQYF. The chain links TRBV19 to TRBJ2-7, with 9 bases aligning to TRBD2. The CDR3 has 17 residues. CDR1 and CDR2 from the germline V gene are LNHDA and SQIVND (reference sequence). V lost 5 bases and J lost 4; bases outside the gene matches: 15.

This clonotype came up many times. V and J are TRBV7-2 and TRBJ1-1; TRBD1 might be the D (5 bases). This CDR3 is 14 amino acids long. V lost 7 bases and J 3 bases, leaving 15 bases between the germline ends. Looked up from germline, CDR1 is SGHTA and CDR2 is FQGNSA. The CDR3 nucleotides read TGTGCCAGCACCGCCGTATCCAGGGACACTGAAGCTTTCTTT. This translates into CASTAVSRDTEAFF.

The chain uses TRBV7-9 and TRBJ1-1, with 7 nucleotides matching TRBD1. J lost 0 bases, V lost 6 bases, and 16 bases had no gene match. The CDR3 extends over 18 amino acids. Germline lookup yields CDR1 SEHNR and CDR2 FQNEAQ (reference sequence). The CDR3 region has the DNA TGTGCCAGCAGTAACCCAAGAATCCCGGGACAGATGAACACTGAAGCTTTCTTT. It encodes CASSNPRIPGQMNTEAFF.

This clonotype was found a few times. V is TRBV20-1 and J is TRBJ2-1, with 10 bases lining up with TRBD2. The CDR3 loop spans 15 amino acids. In germline, CDR1 is DFQATT, CDR2 SNEGSKA (reference sequence). V lost 1 base, J lost 10 bases, and 10 bases stayed unmatched. The CDR3: CSARVGSGRSEEQFF. DNA for the CDR3: TGCAGTGCTAGAGTCGGTAGCGGGAGGTCGGAGGAGCAGTTCTTC.

Details on this clonotype: This could be a read error, since a much larger clone is one nucleotide away. The chain recombines TRBV7-2 with TRBJ2-6; D is undetermined. The germline gives CDR1 SGHTA, CDR2 FQGNSA. CDR3 length equals 15 residues. The CDR3 DNA sequence: TGTGCCAACAGCCCCCAAGTTTCTGGGGCCAACGTCCTGACTTTC. It is translated as CANSPQVSGANVLTF.

The rearrangement links TRBV13 to TRBJ1-1, with TRBD1 matching over 7 bases. The CDR3 length is 13 residues. J lost 7 bases, V lost 1 base, and 3 bases had no gene match. Germline V lookup: CDR1 PRHDT, CDR2 FYEKMQ (reference sequence). Here the CDR3 DNA reads TGTGCCAGCAGCTTAGATCGACAGGGTGAAGCTTTCTTT. This gives the protein CASSLDRQGEAFF.

The chain couples TRBV4-3 to TRBJ2-5, with 10 positions matching TRBD1. The CDR3 is made up of 17 amino acids. Germline loops: CDR1 LGHNA, CDR2 YSLEER. V shed 1 base and J 1 base; nucleotides not matched to a gene: 6. For the CDR3, the DNA is TGCGCCAGCAGCCAAGGCGGGACAGGGGCTATCCAAGAGACCCAGTACTTC. Residues: CASSQGGTGAIQETQYF.

This clonotype was counted at least ten times. This could be a read error, since a much larger clone is one nucleotide away. V usage is TRBV7-2 and J usage is TRBJ1-2; D is unresolved. Germline V CDR1 and CDR2: SGHTA, FQGNSA. Trimming took off 10 bases at V and 7 bases at J, with 13 bases between the two ends. This CDR3 region has 11 residues. The DNA for the CDR3 is TGTGCCACCGCAGAGCAGCTTGGCTACACCTTC. This sequence encodes CATAEQLGYTF.

The chain joins TRBV5-4 to TRBJ2-7, with D possibly being TRBD1 (7 bases). Trimming took 4 bases from V and 3 from J, leaving 17 bases between them. Germline V gene data show CDR1 as SGHNT and CDR2 as YYREEE (reference sequence). CDR3 length: 15 amino acids. The CDR3 spells CASSPSGGKSYEQYF. CDR3 DNA sequence: TGTGCCAGCAGCCCTTCAGGGGGGAAGAGCTACGAGCAGTACTTC.

In this sample, this clonotype turned up many times. A single base separates this from a much larger clone, so it may be a read error. The V and J genes are TRBV7-2 and TRBJ1-1, with D perhaps matching TRBD1 (5 bases). The CDR3 has 13 amino acids. CDR1 is SGHTA, CDR2 FQGNSA, per germline. V was trimmed by 5 bases and J by 1 base, leaving 8 bases between them. CDR3 protein: CASSHDRNTEAFF. Here the CDR3 DNA reads TGTGCCAGCAGCCATGACAGGAACACTGAAGCTTTCTTT.

This clonotype appeared a few times. The genes are TRBV7-2 and TRBJ2-1; D tentatively fits TRBD1 or TRBD2 (6 bases each). CDR3 length: 16 amino acids. From germline, CDR1 is SGHTA and CDR2 FQGNSA. Trimming stripped 5 bases from V and 0 bases from J, with 14 bases between. Here the CDR3 reads CASSPGARGSYNEQFF. DNA for the CDR3: TGTGCCAGCAGCCCGGGGGCGAGAGGCTCCTACAATGAGCAGTTCTTC. The variable domain in full, with the rest retrieved from reference TRBV7-2 and TRBJ2-1, is GAGVSQSPSNKVTEKGKDVELRCDPISGHTALYWYRQSLGQGLEFLIYFQGNSAPDKSGLPSDRFSAERTGGSVSTLTIQRTQQEDSAVYLCASSPGARGSYNEQFFGPGTRLTVL.

V and J are TRBV12-5 and TRBJ1-5; D not resolved. The V end was cut by 0 bases, the J end by 4 bases, with 19 bases between. Germline CDR1 and CDR2: LGHNT and FRNRAP. The CDR3 has 18 residues. The CDR3 region has the DNA TGTGCTAGTGGTTTGGTACGACGCCTCAGTGCTGGGAATCAGCCCCAGCATTTT. This encodes CASGLVRRLSAGNQPQHF.

This clonotype occurred many times. The chain's CDR3 is CASSLGGGSGSTDTQYF. In DNA form, the CDR3 reads TGTGCCAGCAGCTTAGGCGGCGGTAGCGGGAGCACAGATACGCAGTATTTT. The chain uses TRBV7-2 and TRBJ2-3, with 7 nucleotides matching TRBD2. Trimming took 1 base from V and 0 from J; bases not matched to a gene: 7. This CDR3 region has 17 residues. Per germline, CDR1 SGHTA and CDR2 FQGNSA.

The CDR3 DNA reads TGTGCCAGCAGCTCCCGCCCCGCTAGCGGGAGGGCCGTAAGCGATGAGCAGTTCTTC. Protein product: CASSSRPASGRAVSDEQFF. This chain joins TRBV11-2 and TRBJ2-1; TRBD2 aligns across 12 bases. Germline CDR1 reads SGHAT; CDR2 reads FQNNGV. The length of the CDR3 is 19 residues. After removal of 4 bases from V and 8 bases from J, the junction contained 18 bases not matched to a gene.

Only a few counts were recorded for this clonotype. This CDR3 is CASMGDYNEQFF. CDR3 in DNA: TGTGCCAGCATGGGGGACTACAATGAGCAGTTCTTC. The V call is TRBV28, the J call TRBJ2-1; D is possibly TRBD1 or TRBD2 (5 bases each). CDR3 length: 12 residues. V lost 7 bases and J 3 bases, leaving 7 bases between the germline ends. CDR1 and CDR2 (germline): MDHEN, SYDVKM.

The rearrangement uses TRBV11-2 and TRBJ1-2; D remains ambiguous. Germline V lookup: CDR1 SGHAT, CDR2 FQNNGV. The CDR3 is 16 residues long. With 5 bases removed from V and 4 bases from J, the gap between germline ends came to 20 bases. The CDR3 reads CASSVGDRGSGYGYTF. The DNA for the CDR3 is TGTGCCAGCAGCGTAGGCGACCGAGGCAGCGGCTATGGCTACACCTTC.

The chain carries TRBV11-2 and TRBJ2-1, with a possible D match to TRBD2 (5 bases). The V end was cut by 7 bases, the J end by 6 bases, with 13 bases between. Germline CDR1 reads SGHAT; CDR2 reads FQNNGV. The CDR3 spans 13 residues. The CDR3 sequence: CASTPGSTNEQFF. The CDR3 DNA sequence: TGTGCCAGCACCCCTGGGAGTACCAATGAGCAGTTCTTC.

This chain joins TRBV7-2 and TRBJ2-7, with D possibly TRBD1 on 5 matching bases. With 7 bases removed from V and 3 bases from J, the gap between germline ends came to 16 bases. CDR3 length: 14 amino acids. Germline CDR1 and CDR2: SGHTA and FQGNSA. Written as DNA, the CDR3 is TGTGCCAGCAAGTTGAGCACAGGTGGCTACGAGCAGTACTTC. Protein sequence: CASKLSTGGYEQYF.

DNA for the CDR3: TGTGCCAGCAGATCCCCGGGGAGCGGCCCCTACAATGAGCAGTTCTTC. This codes for CASRSPGSGPYNEQFF. The rearrangement joins TRBV7-3 to TRBJ2-1; D perhaps matches TRBD2 (5 bases). Germline CDR1 is SGHTA and CDR2 is FQGTGA. This CDR3 has 16 amino acids. Trimming removed 6 bases from V and 2 bases from J, with 17 bases in between. Filled out from reference TRBV7-3 and TRBJ2-1, the complete variable domain reads GAGVSQTPSNKVTEKGKYVELRCDPISGHTALYWYRQSLGQGPEFLIYFQGTGAADDSGLPNDRFFAVRPEGSVSTLKIQRTERGDSAVYLCASRSPGSGPYNEQFFGPGTRLTVL.

The V and J genes are TRBV28 and TRBJ1-2; 7 bases fit TRBD1. Germline values: CDR1 MDHEN, CDR2 SYDVKM. The CDR3 covers 17 residues. V dropped 4 bases and J dropped 2; count of bases not matched to a gene: 13. CDR3 in DNA: TGTGCCAGCAGTTCAACAGGGGCTGAAACGTTGAACTATGGCTACACCTTC. It codes for CASSSTGAETLNYGYTF.

The chain employs TRBV28 and TRBJ2-6; 9 positions match TRBD1. The V segment lost 6 bases and the J segment 2 bases; nucleotides outside the gene matches: 2. The germline gives CDR1 MDHEN, CDR2 SYDVKM. The length of the CDR3 is 15 residues. CDR3 in DNA: TGTGCCAGCAGGCGACAGGGGGCTGGGGCCAACGTCCTGACTTTC. It codes for CASRRQGAGANVLTF.

V gene TRBV12-3 or TRBV12-4 combines with J gene TRBJ1-1; a weak D match, TRBD1 (5 bases). V was clipped by 6 bases and J by 6 bases, with 14 bases between them. The CDR3 extends over 13 amino acids. CDR3 amino acids: CASSIQEGAEAFF. The CDR3, as DNA: TGTGCCAGCAGCATACAGGAGGGCGCTGAAGCTTTCTTT.

A few counts support this clonotype. V usage is TRBV28 and J usage is TRBJ2-7, with 10 bases lining up with TRBD1. Germline V CDR1 and CDR2: MDHEN, SYDVKM. The V and J ends lost 6 bases and 5 bases, in that order; junction bases with no gene match: 7. This CDR3 has 14 amino acids. Here the CDR3 reads CASRGSGQGNEQYF. Written as DNA, the CDR3 is TGTGCCAGCAGGGGATCGGGACAGGGGAACGAGCAGTACTTC. The whole variable domain, remainder taken from reference TRBV28 and TRBJ2-7, is DVKVTQSSRYLVKRTGEKVFLECVQDMDHENMFWYRQDPGLGLRLIYFSYDVKMKEKGDIPEGYSVSREKKERFSLILESASTNQTSMYLCASRGSGQGNEQYFGPGTRLTVT.

This clonotype showed up just a few times. V and J are TRBV4-1 and TRBJ2-1; no firm D call. V was trimmed by 0 bases and J by 7 bases, leaving 7 bases between them. Germline CDR1 reads MGHRA; CDR2 reads YSYEKL. This CDR3 contains 13 residues. The CDR3 protein is CASSQDPRNEQFF. CDR3 sequence (DNA): TGCGCCAGCAGCCAAGATCCGAGGAATGAGCAGTTCTTC.

This clonotype was found many times. V and J are TRBV28 and TRBJ2-5; the D gene is possibly TRBD2 (6 bases). Trimming removed 5 bases from V and 3 bases from J, with 7 bases in between. This CDR3 has 12 residues. CDR1 MDHEN and CDR2 SYDVKM come from the germline V gene. CDR3 sequence (DNA): TGTGCCAGCAGTCAGCGGGAAGAGACCCAGTACTTC. It is translated as CASSQREETQYF.